The present T cell receptor beta chain was sequenced within a study of blood T cell repertoires in COVID-19. Turning to the study itself: COVID-19 samples, acute and convalescent, were from the United States, Italy and Spain.

The CDR3 totals 14 residues. From germline, CDR1 is SGHTA and CDR2 FQGTGA. With V trimmed by 5 bases and J by 6 bases, 10 bases remained unmatched. Method: immunoSEQ multiplex PCR; TCRdb's copy keeps in-frame clones and lacks some. The sample contains around 260,000 clones, 85% to 90% of which appear only once. The sample comprised peripheral blood. The chain carries TRBV7-3 and TRBJ2-7; 7 bases agree with TRBD1. The source of this sequence is a man younger than 30 with active or convalescent COVID-19. CDR3 residues: CASSARGAGGEQYF. The CDR3 DNA follows: TGTGCCAGCAGCGCCAGAGGGGCAGGGGGCGAGCAGTACTTC. Filled out from reference TRBV7-3 and TRBJ2-7, the complete variable domain reads GAGVSQTPSNKVTEKGKYVELRCDPISGHTALYWYRQSLGQGPEFLIYFQGTGAADDSGLPNDRFFAVRPEGSVSTLKIQRTERGDSAVYLCASSARGAGGEQYFGPGTRLTVT.